This TCR beta chain was identified in a study of cytomegalovirus exposure and HLA in healthy donors (dated by TCRdb to about 2017). Background on the whole study: An earlier analysis of roughly 610 of the donors reported 276 Gb of sequence data and 117 million unique TCR beta sequences obtained from some 200 million T cells. Rather than drawing on any new phenotypic data, the later analysis identified candidate immune exposures from TCR beta sequences and the way those sequences occurred across donors. Across some 400 genotyped donors of the cohort, an average of about 250,000 unique TCR beta nucleotide sequences per donor were sequenced, and roughly a sixth of those sequences were non-productive. The study profiled the T cell repertoires of 666 subjects by immunosequencing and related them to cytomegalovirus serostatus. High-throughput TCR immunosequencing, statistical association of individual TCRs with disease status, and machine learning were combined to predict cytomegalovirus infection status. The genetic ancestry cluster associated with self-reported Caucasian donors included over 65% of the approximately 400 genotyped donors. The number of typed donors differed by locus: about 620-640 for A, B, C, DRB1 and DQB1; about 520 for DQA1; around 580 for DPA1; and roughly 470 for DPB1. An earlier analysis of 587 of the donors applied high-throughput TCR beta sequencing to assess whether each TCR beta V gene segment acted as functional or pseudogenic. Donor age, sex, ethnicity and CMV serostatus were collected together with the repertoire data. A separate validation cohort of 100 to 150 different subjects was used in addition to the roughly 640-subject first cohort. Several DR-DQ haplotypes were treated as single units for association and clustering because of strong linkage in the cohort. About 300 gigabases of sequencing data and about 92 million unique TCR sequences made up an early release that covered some 640 HLA-typed donors. The study aimed to test whether cataloging public T cell receptors could reveal signatures of past pathogen exposure. Every repertoire in the discovery cohort had been generated on one and the same sequencing platform. Both class I and class II loci were covered by HLA typing, at four-digit resolution. A later genetic analysis used genome-wide SNP genotypes for about 55% of the 666 donors, treating that subset as a discovery cohort. A later analysis re-analyzed previously published TCR beta repertoires from roughly 630 donors and added high-resolution HLA genotyping to study TCR occurrence patterns.

Library preparation used the immunoSEQ multiplex PCR assay. A mixture of 60 forward primers for TCR Vbeta segments and 13 reverse primers for TCR Jbeta segments was used in the multiplex PCR. Amplification of the CDR3 region of rearranged TCR beta genes was performed with a multiplex PCR assay on genomic DNA. The amplified TCR beta libraries were sequenced on the Illumina HiSeq System as 87-base-pair reads. As for how the authors treated the data: A later analysis counted about 76 million unique TCR beta chains across the 670 or so repertoires, and 9.5 million to 11 million of these chains were shared by at least two donors. Raw reads were error-corrected and collapsed into unique sequences with a nearest-neighbor algorithm that merged closely related sequences to remove PCR and sequencing errors. V, D and J gene segments were assigned by aligning CDR3 sequences to IMGT reference sequences. For a sequence to be retained, a match of at least six nucleotides to both a V gene segment and a J gene segment was required. A rearrangement was called productive if the CDR3 had no stop codons and remained in frame with V and J, and every other rearrangement was called non-productive. Following IMGT convention, CDR3 was defined as the stretch from the second conserved V-encoded cysteine up to the conserved J-encoded phenylalanine. Sequences without an unambiguous match to a single V gene segment were excluded from the earlier analysis of about 600 of the donors. An earlier analysis of approximately 590 of the donors called V segments functional above 56.7% productive rearrangements and segregating when the between-donor standard deviation exceeded 5%. A statistical classification framework was built for diagnosing cytomegalovirus status from the catalog of TCR beta chain sequences. In a later analysis, TCR nucleotide sequences were compared against IMGT/GENE-DB human TR gene sequences so that V and J genes could be assigned. Using the TCRdist pipeline, a later analysis assigned CDR3 sequences along with most-parsimonious VDJ recombination scenarios. In a later analysis, each TCR beta chain was defined by its CDR3 amino acid sequence together with its V-gene family, and reads lacking a unique V-gene family were excluded. In a later analysis, 450 to 600 highly shared, low-generation-probability nucleotide sequences were removed to address suspected cross-contamination and a sequencing artifact. A later analysis calculated a clonal expansion index for each public chain from normalized within-repertoire ranks of inferred template counts. In a later analysis, generation probabilities were computed using a VDJ recombination model fitted to out-of-frame rearrangements, and the results were checked against IGoR. In a later analysis, hypergeometric tests were used to score TCR-TCR, TCR-HLA and TCR-CMV co-occurrence, with a repertoire-size bias correction applied to TCR pairs. A later analysis estimated false discovery rates by permuting HLA or CMV assignments 20 times. A later analysis grouped co-occurring TCRs with DBSCAN, adding TCRdist sequence similarity when clustering within HLA-allele-positive subsets. Co-occurrence clustering excluded repertoires with fewer than 30,000 or more than 120,000 public chains, plus five with anomalous nucleotide sharing. TCRdb mirrors the immuneACCESS table, restricted to in-frame sequences. Some clones are absent from its copies; in checked studies, under half trace to an unresolved V gene, and the reason for the others is unknown. The V and J calls and the clone size are those of that table, but D and trimming were determined from the DNA. The sample table lists some 28,000 clones, less than 70% of them with a count of one. Of the sample, 35% to 50% falls within the top ten clones.

V drops 9 bases and J drops 3 bases, leaving 19 bases in between. The CDR1 and CDR2 encoded by the germline V gene are MRHNA and SNTAGT. The CDR3 covers 15 residues, taking in both the cysteine and the phenylalanine. The only DNA kept is the CDR3, 45 bases in frame from the first base. Points the paper makes about the study in general: The study listed 150 to 200 TCR beta chains as associated with cytomegalovirus. Most TCR sequences were observed very rarely across donors, whereas some public TCRs were present in many individuals. In this cohort, only TCR beta chains were sequenced, and detectable features were limited by the absence of alpha or paired-chain data. In vitro tests confirmed that three of the cytomegalovirus-associated TCR beta chains recognize cytomegalovirus antigens. The classifier was reported to diagnose cytomegalovirus status with high specificity and sensitivity in both the original cohort and the validation cohort. Because the 87-base-pair reads could not distinguish some IMGT-functional V segments, including TRBV6-2 and TRBV6-3, those segments were excluded. A further reported finding was that TCR beta sequences accurately predicted the HLA-A and HLA-B alleles for most subjects in the first cohort. A later analysis found that HLA-associated TCR beta chains were more clonally expanded and had lower generation probabilities than equally common non-associated chains. The authors suggested that the approach could potentially be extended to other disease states and immunological phenotypes. When HLA alleles, especially DR and DQ, strongly co-occurred, TCR associations were difficult to assign to individual alleles. Compared with the 666-donor mean, donors in an Asian-associated ancestry cluster had fewer N-insertions in productive TCRs, according to a later genetic analysis. Correlated functional status among segregating V segments might be attributable to linkage disequilibrium, but an unknown experimental factor could not be ruled out. An earlier analysis of 587 of the donors showed that most TCR beta V segments appeared in productive rearrangements either about 87% or about 30% of the time, which broadly matched IMGT annotations. A later genetic analysis associated a missense DCLRE1C variant with V-gene and J-gene trimming of TCR beta chains, and an independent cohort replicated the association. A later analysis found that most CMV-associated TCR beta chains appeared HLA-restricted, with HLA associations seemingly driven largely by CMV exposure. In a later analysis, the rate of TCR association differed among HLA loci, with DRB1 alleles having the most associated TCRs and HLA-C alleles having the fewest. Immune exposure information for the cohort was limited to CMV serostatus. According to a later analysis, parvovirus B19, influenza, CMV and Epstein-Barr virus appeared linked to several top co-occurrence clusters. At a false discovery rate of 0.05, a later analysis linked some 18,000 TCR beta sequences to specific HLA alleles. The presence/absence analyses assumed that sequencing depth was roughly uniform across donors, and that assumption may not be true. Because HLA typing was missing for some donors at each locus, association tests included only the typed subset. The earlier analysis of 450 to 700 of the donors excluded approximately 17 rarely observed V segments, including chromosome 9 orphons, because counts were too low. A group of highly shared sequence variants was considered likely to be a technical artifact of the sequencing pipeline.

As regards this clone: The specificity of this receptor is unknown. Base qualities are not provided; no much larger clone lies one nucleotide away.

The cohort was made up of approximately 670 healthy bone marrow donors. Cohort members were all nominally healthy when sampled, although unrecorded immune exposures were likely present. The donor was CMV seropositive and was included in the group of 300 or so seropositive cohort members. A peripheral blood sample was collected from each donor, and TCR beta sequencing was performed on peripheral blood mononuclear cells. The Qiagen DNeasy Blood Extraction Kit was used to extract genomic DNA from the blood cell samples. The V and J genes are TRBV6-4 and TRBJ2-3; the D gene is possibly TRBD2, with 7 bases matching. Input material: PBMCs. The clonotype comes from a male donor in good health and CMV-seropositive. The CDR3 protein: CASSHGGQGTDTQYF. The DNA is TGTGCCAGTAGTCACGGGGGGCAAGGAACAGATACGCAGTATTTT.